These T cell receptor beta chains were read from a single sample in a study of Graves' ophthalmopathy and Graves' hyperthyroidism. TCRdb reprocessed the multiplex PCR reads with MiXCR, giving one entry per CDR3 protein. The sample contains about 740,000 distinct CDR3 sequences, 35% to 50% of which appear only once. The sample consisted of peripheral blood. Receptors originate from an adult man with Graves' ophthalmopathy. CDR3s include the opening cysteine and the closing phenylalanine or tryptophan. The order of the fields is J gene, D gene, clone size, V gene, CDR3 protein, CDR3 DNA. D genes are given only for firm matches. Size is omitted from some rows. Given values are once, few, many or a class for expanded clones.

>TRBJ2-5|TRBD1|NA|TRBV7-3
CASSLGTGRNQPQYF
TGTGCCAGCAGCCTAGGGACAGGACGCAATCAGCCCCAGTACTTC
>TRBJ2-7|NA|few|TRBV7-2
CASRVQGNQYF
TGTGCCAGCAGAGTGCAGGGGAATCAGTACTTC
>TRBJ1-4|NA|NA|TRBV5-4
CASSLALGGGGEKLFF
TGTGCCAGCAGCCTGGCCCTCGGAGGCGGGGGTGAAAAACTGTTTTTT
>TRBJ2-5|NA|few|TRBV20-1
CSASGSGETQYF
TGCAGTGCTAGCGGGAGCGGAGAGACCCAGTACTTC
>TRBJ1-1|NA|few|TRBV20-1
CSARGTPPTEAFF
TGCAGTGCTAGAGGGACACCCCCAACTGAAGCTTTCTTT
>TRBJ1-5|NA|NA|TRBV24-1
CASRGTPNQPQHF
TGTGCCAGCAGAGGGACCCCAAATCAGCCCCAGCATTTT
>TRBJ1-4|NA|NA|TRBV5-1
CASRDGRTNEKLFF
TGCGCCAGCCGCGACGGACGTACCAATGAAAAACTGTTTTTT
>TRBJ2-7|NA|NA|TRBV12-3/TRBV12-4
CASSLGDISYEQYF
TGTGCCAGCAGTTTAGGCGACATCTCCTACGAGCAGTACTTC
>TRBJ2-5|NA|NA|TRBV29-1
CSLVLQETQYF
TGCAGCTTGGTGCTCCAAGAGACCCAGTACTTC
>TRBJ1-3|TRBD1|NA|TRBV7-2
CASSRDRVNTIYF
TGTGCCAGCAGCCGCGACAGGGTGAACACCATATATTTT
>TRBJ2-7|NA|NA|TRBV27
CASRAGSRSYEQYF
TGTGCCAGCAGAGCCGGGAGTCGATCCTACGAGCAGTACTTC
>TRBJ1-2|NA|NA|TRBV5-6
CASSFGSQGYGYTF
TGTGCCAGCAGCTTCGGATCACAGGGTTATGGCTACACCTTC
>TRBJ2-7|TRBD1|NA|TRBV25-1
CASSLTGTAVEQYF
TGTGCCAGCAGTTTGACTGGGACAGCGGTCGAGCAGTACTTC
>TRBJ2-5|NA|few|TRBV5-5
CASSLGPGLQETQYF
TGTGCCAGCAGCTTGGGTCCTGGGCTACAAGAGACCCAGTACTTC
>TRBJ1-4|NA|few|TRBV7-9
CASSHSGATMNEKLFF
TGTGCCAGCAGCCATTCCGGGGCCACCATGAATGAAAAACTGTTTTTT
>TRBJ1-6|TRBD1|NA|TRBV7-8
CAWSAQQGKNSPLHF
TGTGCCTGGAGTGCCCAACAGGGGAAGAATTCACCCCTCCACTTT
>TRBJ1-6|NA|NA|TRBV10-3
CAMRAGISPLHF
TGTGCCATGCGGGCAGGAATTTCACCCCTCCACTTT
>TRBJ1-2|NA|NA|TRBV10-3
CASSEGGGSYYGYTF
TGTGCCAGCAGTGAAGGCGGCGGAAGCTACTATGGCTACACCTTC
>TRBJ1-4|NA|NA|TRBV10-2
CASSYLGATNKKLFF
TGTGCCAGCAGTTACTTGGGGGCGACTAATAAAAAACTGTTTTTT
>TRBJ1-2|NA|many|TRBV25-1
CASSEFGGGDDYGYTF
TGTGCCAGCAGTGAATTTGGCGGGGGCGACGACTATGGCTACACCTTC
>TRBJ2-3|NA|few|TRBV19
CASSISASQYF
TGTGCCAGTAGTATTTCGGCCTCGCAGTATTTT
>TRBJ2-7|TRBD1|many|TRBV24-1
CATSDPPRQGSYEQYF
TGTGCCACCAGTGATCCCCCCCGACAGGGATCCTACGAGCAGTACTTC
>TRBJ1-6|NA|NA|TRBV6-6
CASSYEGVNSPLHF
TGTGCCAGCAGTTACGAGGGGGTGAATTCACCCCTCCACTTT
>TRBJ2-5|NA|NA|TRBV7-9
CASSLLGGGAGTQYF
TGTGCCAGCAGCTTATTGGGAGGGGGCGCCGGGACCCAGTACTTC